The 15 T cell receptor beta chains reported below all come from one sample, sequenced in a study of response to subunit inactivated influenza vaccine. TCRdb re-analysed the RT-PCR reads in MiXCR, keeping a single row per CDR3 protein. The table records roughly 500,000 distinct CDR3 sequences, approximately 15% of them present only once. The sequencing here drew on CD4+ T cells sorted from PBMCs, taken roughly 24 months after vaccination. These receptors all come from a man between 50 and 75 years old who received an inactivated influenza vaccine.

Worth noting for this clonotype: A junction boundary mismatches the germline segment, possibly from a read error. The gene calls are TRBV2 and TRBJ1-6, with D possibly matching TRBD1 (6 bases). This CDR3 spans 16 amino acids. Germline V CDR1 and CDR2: SNHLY, FYNNEI. The CDR3 spells CASNGQGSAGDSPLHF. The CDR3 DNA reads TGTGCCAGCAATGGTCAGGGGTCGGCCGGGGATTCGCCCCTCCACTTT.

This clonotype was picked up a small number of times. The chain recombines TRBV20-1 with TRBJ2-7; 10 bases fit TRBD2. V gave up 2 bases and J gave up 0 bases; unmatched junction bases: 10. Per germline, CDR1 DFQATT and CDR2 SNEGSKA (reference sequence). The CDR3 has 17 amino acids. The CDR3 loop is CSARLIASGSNSYEQYF. For the CDR3, the DNA is TGCAGTGCTAGACTTATAGCTAGCGGGAGTAACTCCTACGAGCAGTACTTC.

This clonotype was counted a few times. The chain has TRBV20-1 and TRBJ2-7; 11 nucleotides line up with TRBD2. The CDR3 totals 15 residues. Losses at the gene ends were 4 bases for V and 5 bases for J; bases not matched to a gene: 10. Germline V gene lookup returns CDR1 DFQATT and CDR2 SNEGSKA (reference sequence). CDR3 coding DNA: TGCAGTGCTACTACTAGCGGGGGCCTCTTGAACGAGCAGTACTTC. The encoded protein is CSATTSGGLLNEQYF.

This clonotype was counted between two and nine times. The rearrangement uses TRBV2 and TRBJ1-5, with a possible D match to TRBD1 (5 bases). With 7 bases removed from V and 2 bases from J, the gap between germline ends came to 9 bases. Per germline, CDR1 SNHLY and CDR2 FYNNEI. There are 13 residues in the CDR3. CDR3 nucleotides: TGTGCCAGCATTGGGGGTCGCAATCAGCCCCAGCATTTT. Encoded protein: CASIGGRNQPQHF. The complete variable domain, with remaining parts taken from reference TRBV2 and TRBJ1-5, reads EPEVTQTPSHQVTQMGQEVILRCVPISNHLYFYWYRQILGQKVEFLVSFYNNEISEKSEIFDDQFSVERPDGSNFTLKIRSTKLEDSAMYFCASIGGRNQPQHFGDGTRLSIL.

This clonotype was seen only a few times. V and J are TRBV18 and TRBJ2-1; 7 positions agree with TRBD1. Germline V gives CDR1 KGHSH, CDR2 LQKENI. V lost 2 bases, J lost 6 bases, and 10 bases stayed unmatched. This CDR3 spans 16 amino acids. CDR3 amino acids: CASSPSSGGGSNEQFF. The CDR3 region has the DNA TGTGCCAGCTCACCATCCTCAGGGGGTGGATCCAATGAGCAGTTCTTC.

There are many counts of this clonotype. The chain couples TRBV10-3 to TRBJ2-3; 13 bases align to TRBD2. Germline-derived CDR1 and CDR2 are ENHRY and SYGVKD. V lost 2 bases and J lost 3; bases outside the gene matches: 2. The CDR3 runs to 16 residues. The CDR3 reads CAISEAGLAGTDTQYF. CDR3 coding DNA: TGTGCCATCAGTGAGGCGGGACTAGCGGGAACAGATACGCAGTATTTT.

Notes on this clonotype: Mismatch with germline at one junction end may stem from a read error. This rearrangement joins TRBV20-1 to TRBJ1-6, with TRBD1 identical over 8 bases. CDR3 length equals 13 residues. CDR1 and CDR2 from the germline V gene are DFQATT and SNEGSKA (reference sequence). The CDR3 region is CSAPDRGNSPLHF. In nucleotides, the CDR3 is TGCAGTGCTCCTGACAGGGGAAATTCTCCCCTCCACTTT.

In this sample, this clonotype turned up many times. The CDR3 region has the DNA TGTGCCAGCAGCCAAGTTAGCGGGACACGCACAGATACGCAGTATTTT. This gives the protein CASSQVSGTRTDTQYF. The chain employs TRBV4-2 and TRBJ2-3, with 8 nucleotides matching TRBD2. The germline V gene encodes CDR1 LGHNA and CDR2 YNFKEQ. J was trimmed by 1 base and V by 1 base; bases with no gene match: 4. The CDR3 has 16 residues.

This clonotype was seen only a few times. The chain couples TRBV4-3 to TRBJ1-1; D remains unclear. CDR3 length equals 15 residues. Germline V gene lookup returns CDR1 LGHNA and CDR2 YSLEER. V gave up 0 bases and J gave up 6 bases, with 14 bases separating them. CDR3 sequence (DNA): TGCGCCAGCAGCCAAGATTTAAAAGGGTTCGCTGAAGCTTTCTTT. Its translation is CASSQDLKGFAEAFF.

At least ten counts were recorded for this clonotype. The chain recombines TRBV20-1 with TRBJ2-5, with D perhaps TRBD1 (6 bases). From germline, CDR1 is DFQATT and CDR2 SNEGSKA (reference sequence). The germline V and J ends were trimmed by 6 bases and 4 bases, with 15 bases remaining between them. CDR3 length equals 13 residues. The CDR3 loop reads CSATVTGIETQYF. CDR3 sequence (DNA): TGCAGTGCCACCGTGACAGGCATAGAGACCCAGTACTTC.

There are a few counts of this clonotype. The rearrangement links TRBV7-2 to TRBJ2-7; TRBD2 might be the D (5 bases). Germline V gives CDR1 SGHTA, CDR2 FQGNSA. This CDR3 contains 17 residues. The V and J ends lost 2 bases and 0 bases respectively, with 17 bases between them. CDR3 in amino acids: CASSLSGSIYSSYEQYF. The DNA of the CDR3 is TGTGCCAGCAGCTTAAGTGGGAGTATTTATAGCTCCTACGAGCAGTACTTC.

This clonotype showed up many times. The J gene is TRBJ2-3, the V gene TRBV7-8; D not resolved. The germline V gene has CDR1 SGHVS and CDR2 FQNEAQ. Trimming removed 3 bases at V and 6 bases at J, with 13 bases between. This CDR3 is built from 14 residues. The CDR3 sequence: CASSFTRHWDTQYF. In DNA form, the CDR3 reads TGTGCCAGCAGCTTTACTCGGCATTGGGATACGCAGTATTTT.

This clonotype was observed at least ten times. The chain recombines TRBV29-1 with TRBJ1-4; D may be TRBD1 (5 bases). Germline values: CDR1 SQVTM, CDR2 ANQGSEA. The CDR3 spans 11 residues. The V and J ends lost 6 bases and 8 bases respectively, with 10 bases between them. Written as DNA, the CDR3 is TGCAGCGTCTTCACAGGAGAAAAACTGTTTTTT. Translating gives CSVFTGEKLFF.

This clonotype occurred a few times. The chain employs TRBV9 and TRBJ2-1; D is perhaps TRBD1 (5 bases). The CDR3 totals 13 residues. The germline V gene encodes CDR1 SGDLS and CDR2 YYNGEE. V lost 7 bases, J lost 7 bases, and 15 bases lay in between. The CDR3 reads CASGAGDKNEQFF. In nucleotides, the CDR3 is TGTGCCAGCGGGGCTGGGGATAAGAATGAGCAGTTCTTC.

This clonotype was observed a handful of times. The chain links TRBV10-3 to TRBJ2-5; TRBD2 matches at 15 bases. Germline lookup yields CDR1 ENHRY and CDR2 SYGVKD. The CDR3 loop spans 18 amino acids. Losses at the gene ends were 0 bases for V and 5 bases for J; bases not matched to a gene: 7. CDR3 region: CAISESPAGTSGRETQYF. DNA for the CDR3: TGTGCCATCAGTGAGTCCCCCGCCGGGACTAGCGGGAGGGAGACCCAGTACTTC.